Below, 28 T cell receptor beta chains from the same sample are listed, as sequenced in a study of cytomegalovirus exposure and HLA in healthy donors. PCR used 60 Vbeta primers and 13 Jbeta primers. Libraries were prepared by immunoSEQ multiplex PCR; TCRdb keeps only in-frame clonotypes and omits some of them. Here the sample spans 250,000 to 350,000 clones, about nine tenths being singletons. Sequencing used PBMCs. These receptors all stem from a man in his forties in good health and CMV-seropositive.

This clone occurred a few times. The rearrangement uses TRBV7-9 and TRBJ1-4; possible D gene TRBD1, 5 bases. The V end was cut by 10 bases, the J end by 3 bases, with 12 bases between. Germline lookup yields CDR1 SEHNR and CDR2 FQNEAQ (reference sequence). This CDR3 has 13 amino acids. CDR3 DNA sequence: TGTGCCATTCAGGGAGGGCCTAATGAAAAACTGTTTTTT. Protein sequence: CAIQGGPNEKLFF.

The chain links TRBV28 to TRBJ2-7, with 7 bases lining up with TRBD1. Germline CDR1 reads MDHEN; CDR2 reads SYDVKM. V was clipped by 4 bases and J by 4 bases; unmatched bases: 4. The CDR3 spans 13 residues. In nucleotides, the CDR3 is TGTGCCAGCAGTTGGGGGACAGCGTACGAGCAGTACTTC. Protein product: CASSWGTAYEQYF.

This clone was detected a few times. V usage is TRBV4-3 and J usage is TRBJ1-4; weak D call: TRBD1 (5 bases). V shed 0 bases and J shed 5 bases, with 10 bases lying between them. Germline CDR1 LGHNA, CDR2 YSLEER. The CDR3 runs 15 residues. DNA for the CDR3: TGCGCCAGCAGCCAAGACAGGGCAGGGAATGAAAAACTGTTTTTT. Its translation: CASSQDRAGNEKLFF.

Only a few counts were recorded for this clone. The CDR3 DNA sequence: TGTGCCAGCAGCCACCCGGGAAAGTGGAACACTGAAGCTTTCTTT. Translating it yields CASSHPGKWNTEAFF. V is TRBV25-1 and J is TRBJ1-1, with no clear D. V lost 6 bases and J 1 base, leaving 15 bases between the germline ends. The length of the CDR3 is 15 residues. Germline V gene lookup returns CDR1 MGHDK and CDR2 SYGVNS.

The gene calls are TRBV20-1 and TRBJ2-5, with unresolved D. Matching the DNA end better, TRBJ2-7 makes the J call doubtful. Germline CDR1 and CDR2: DFQATT and SNEGSKA (reference sequence). The CDR3 is made up of 11 amino acids. The CDR3 DNA reads TGCAGTGCAACAGCTAGCTACGAGCAGTACTTC. Translation: CSATASYEQYF.

The chain employs TRBV19 and TRBJ2-3; D possibly corresponds to TRBD1 (7 bases). The CDR3 contains 15 residues. V lost 5 bases, J lost 1 base, and 13 bases lay in between. CDR1 is LNHDA and CDR2 is SQIVND in the germline V gene (reference sequence). The CDR3 bases are TGTGCCAGTAGTTTTACAGGGGAGGGCACAGATACGCAGTATTTT. The encoded protein is CASSFTGEGTDTQYF.

The chain carries TRBV6-6 and TRBJ2-4; TRBD2 aligns across 7 bases. From germline, CDR1 is MNHNY and CDR2 SVGAGI (reference sequence). The CDR3 spans 15 residues. V shed 4 bases and J 3 bases; nucleotides not matched to a gene: 6. CDR3 in DNA: TGTGCCAGCAGTTCGGGGGGAGGGGTCAAAAACATTCAGTACTTC. Its translation: CASSSGGGVKNIQYF.

This sequence joins TRBV6-1 and TRBJ2-7; D remains ambiguous. Germline-derived CDR1 and CDR2 are MNHNS and SASEGT. The ends were cut back, 3 bases at V and 12 bases at J, with 21 bases in the middle. This CDR3 region has 14 residues. CDR3 residues: CASSDADIIPELYF. The CDR3 bases are TGTGCCAGCAGTGACGCTGACATCATCCCCGAACTGTACTTC.

The rearrangement uses TRBV27 and TRBJ2-7, with D hard to call. V lost 6 bases and J lost 1, with 10 bases in between. This CDR3 is built from 13 residues. Germline assignment: CDR1 MNHEY and CDR2 SMNVEV (reference sequence). The CDR3: CASSKDISYEQYF. CDR3 nucleotide sequence: TGTGCCAGCAGCAAAGACATATCCTACGAGCAGTACTTC.

J is TRBJ2-3 and V is TRBV5-4; 7 bases are shared with TRBD2. Looked up from germline, CDR1 is SGHNT and CDR2 is YYREEE (reference sequence). The V gene end was trimmed by 2 bases and the J gene end by 0 bases; junction bases not matched to a gene: 0. This CDR3 is built from 14 residues. The CDR3: CASSFSGSTDTQYF. Written as DNA, the CDR3 is TGTGCCAGCAGCTTTAGCGGGAGCACAGATACGCAGTATTTT.

This clone was recorded a few times. The rearrangement uses TRBV4-1 and TRBJ1-2, with unresolved D. The CDR3 length is 12 residues. The V end lost 3 bases, the J end lost 6 bases, and 8 bases lay between the germline ends. The germline CDR1 and CDR2 sequences are MGHRA and YSYEKL. This chain's CDR3 is CASSHQRDGYTF. The DNA of the CDR3 is TGCGCCAGCAGCCATCAGCGAGATGGCTACACCTTC.

This chain links TRBV7-2 with TRBJ2-1, with D possibly being TRBD2 (6 bases). The CDR3 is 14 amino acids. Trimming cost V 1 base and J 13 bases, with 17 bases left between them. CDR1 is SGHTA, CDR2 FQGNSA, per germline. The CDR3 loop is CASSLDGREVVQFF. The CDR3 nucleotides read TGTGCCAGCAGCTTAGATGGGCGGGAAGTTGTCCAGTTCTTC.

This clone was counted a few times. The chain couples TRBV29-1 to TRBJ1-2; 7 nucleotides line up with TRBD1. Germline V lookup: CDR1 SQVTM, CDR2 ANQGSEA. CDR3 size: 15 residues. The junction had 12 bases not matched to a gene; V was cut back by 3 bases and J by 5 bases. The CDR3 DNA is TGCAGCGTTGAGGTGGCAGGGGGATTCCCTTATGGCTACACCTTC. Residues: CSVEVAGGFPYGYTF.

In its sample, this clone was seen a few times. This chain links TRBV7-9 with TRBJ2-7; D is possibly TRBD2 (6 bases). Germline V gene data show CDR1 as SEHNR and CDR2 as FQNEAQ (reference sequence). The CDR3 is 14 residues long. V dropped 1 base and J dropped 2 bases, with 9 bases sitting between them. The CDR3 sequence: CASSLGGNPYEQYF. In DNA, the CDR3 is TGTGCCAGCAGCTTAGGCGGGAACCCCTACGAGCAGTACTTC.

This chain links TRBV5-1 with TRBJ1-5; 7 nucleotides match TRBD1. V gave up 4 bases and J gave up 2 bases; unmatched junction bases: 3. CDR1 and CDR2 from the germline V gene are SGHRS and YFSETQ. The CDR3 sequence is 14 residues long. The CDR3 is CASSATGGNQPQHF. The DNA of the CDR3 is TGCGCCAGCAGCGCCACAGGGGGCAATCAGCCCCAGCATTTT.

V and J are TRBV15 and TRBJ1-1, with a tentative D call TRBD1 (5 bases). The germline V gene has CDR1 LNHNV and CDR2 YYDKDF (reference sequence). Trimming shortened V by 3 bases and J by 5 bases, and 19 bases separated the two germline ends. CDR3 length: 16 residues. CDR3 nucleotide sequence: TGTGCCACCAGCAGTGGTTTCATCGGGCGGGGGACTGAAGCTTTCTTT. It is translated as CATSSGFIGRGTEAFF.

The chain joins TRBV7-8 to TRBJ2-7, with 7 positions matching TRBD1. Per germline, CDR1 SGHVS and CDR2 FQNEAQ. The CDR3 totals 15 residues. V gave up 2 bases and J gave up 2 bases; unmatched junction bases: 6. CDR3 protein: CASSLRTGQTYEQYF. CDR3 nucleotide sequence: TGTGCCAGCAGCTTAAGGACAGGCCAAACCTACGAGCAGTACTTC.

The chain employs TRBV7-9 and TRBJ2-5, with TRBD2 matching over 9 bases. CDR1 is SEHNR, CDR2 FQNEAQ, per germline (reference sequence). V dropped 1 base and J dropped 5; count of bases not matched to a gene: 14. CDR3 length: 18 amino acids. CDR3 region: CASSLGGTSKGRLETQYF. The CDR3 region has the DNA TGTGCCAGCAGCTTAGGGGGGACTAGCAAGGGGCGTTTGGAGACCCAGTACTTC.

CDR3 protein: CASSQGQGGYEQYF. The DNA for the CDR3 is TGTGCCAGCAGCCAAGGACAGGGGGGCTACGAGCAGTACTTC. The J gene is TRBJ2-7, the V gene TRBV11-3; 10 nucleotides agree with TRBD1. CDR3 size: 14 residues. V dropped 5 bases and J dropped 3; count of bases not matched to a gene: 4. Germline CDR1 reads SGHNT; CDR2 reads YENEEA.

J is TRBJ2-7 and V is TRBV4-3, with D unresolved. Looked up from germline, CDR1 is LGHNA and CDR2 is YSLEER. The CDR3 loop spans 14 amino acids. Trimming shortened V by 2 bases and J by 3 bases, and 11 bases separated the two germline ends. CDR3 nucleotide sequence: TGCGCCAGCAGCCAACAGAGTAGCAGCTACGAGCAGTACTTC. This encodes CASSQQSSSYEQYF.

This rearrangement joins TRBV7-9 to TRBJ2-2, with a weak D call TRBD1 (6 bases). Germline V lookup: CDR1 SEHNR, CDR2 FQNEAQ (reference sequence). V lost 2 bases and J lost 2, with 12 bases in between. The CDR3 covers 16 residues. CDR3 nucleotide sequence: TGTGCCAGCAGCTTAACTCGGACAGCTAACACCGGGGAGCTGTTTTTT. Translated: CASSLTRTANTGELFF.

This rearrangement joins TRBV5-1 to TRBJ2-1; 7 positions agree with TRBD1. The ends lost 1 base at V and 3 bases at J; junction bases unmatched: 4. CDR3 size: 15 residues. Per germline, CDR1 SGHRS and CDR2 YFSETQ. The DNA for the CDR3 is TGCGCCAGCAGCTTGAGACAGGGCATCTACAATGAGCAGTTCTTC. It encodes CASSLRQGIYNEQFF.

The chain carries TRBV7-2 and TRBJ1-6; TRBD1 agrees at 8 bases. The CDR3 extends over 19 amino acids. Germline-derived CDR1 and CDR2 are SGHTA and FQGNSA. The V segment lost 2 bases and the J segment 0 bases; nucleotides outside the gene matches: 9. This CDR3 is CASSLRQGALSSYNSPLHF. The CDR3 DNA reads as TGTGCCAGCAGCTTACGCCAGGGGGCCCTCAGCTCCTATAATTCACCCCTCCACTTT.

The CDR3 nucleotides read TGTGCCAGCAGTGATCCAGGGGTCTTCACCGGGGAGCTGTTTTTT. Its translation is CASSDPGVFTGELFF. The chain couples TRBV25-1 to TRBJ2-2, with D perhaps TRBD1 (6 bases). V was pared by 3 bases and J by 4 bases, with 12 bases between. The germline V gene encodes CDR1 MGHDK and CDR2 SYGVNS. The CDR3 consists of 15 residues. Full variable domain (missing parts from reference TRBV25-1 and TRBJ2-2): EADIYQTPRYLVIGTGKKITLECSQTMGHDKMYWYQQDPGMELHLIHYSYGVNSTEKGDLSSESTVSRIRTEHFPLTLESARPSHTSQYLCASSDPGVFTGELFFGEGSRLTVL.

This clone was observed a few times. The gene calls are TRBV19 and TRBJ1-1; D unclear. The germline V and J ends were trimmed by 8 bases and 3 bases, with 7 bases remaining between them. Germline V gene data show CDR1 as LNHDA and CDR2 as SQIVND (reference sequence). The CDR3 extends over 11 amino acids. CDR3 DNA: TGTGCCAGTGGGAGTTACACTGAAGCTTTCTTT. Its translation: CASGSYTEAFF.

The chain couples TRBV7-9 to TRBJ1-2, with D uncertain. V lost 1 base and J lost 4, with 10 bases in between. The CDR3 covers 14 residues. Germline V gene data show CDR1 as SEHNR and CDR2 as FQNEAQ (reference sequence). As DNA, the CDR3 is TGTGCCAGCAGCTTAGTTTCGGTTATCTATGGCTACACCTTC. This sequence encodes CASSLVSVIYGYTF.

CDR3 bases: TGTGCCAGTAGTCTCCCCCGGACAGGGACCTATGGCTACACCTTC. It translates to CASSLPRTGTYGYTF. The chain has TRBV19 and TRBJ1-2; the match to TRBD1 covers 8 bases. With V trimmed by 5 bases and J by 4 bases, 9 bases remained unmatched. The CDR3 runs to 15 residues. The germline V gene encodes CDR1 LNHDA and CDR2 SQIVND (reference sequence).

The V gene is TRBV6-1, the J gene TRBJ1-2; possible D gene TRBD1, 6 bases. This CDR3 is 15 amino acids long. CDR1 is MNHNS and CDR2 is SASEGT in the germline V gene. V was shortened by 1 base and J by 9 bases, with 18 bases between the two germline ends. The CDR3 coding sequence is TGTGCCAGCAGTGAAGTGCGGGGGGCGCCGGAACGCTACACCTTC. Translating it yields CASSEVRGAPERYTF.